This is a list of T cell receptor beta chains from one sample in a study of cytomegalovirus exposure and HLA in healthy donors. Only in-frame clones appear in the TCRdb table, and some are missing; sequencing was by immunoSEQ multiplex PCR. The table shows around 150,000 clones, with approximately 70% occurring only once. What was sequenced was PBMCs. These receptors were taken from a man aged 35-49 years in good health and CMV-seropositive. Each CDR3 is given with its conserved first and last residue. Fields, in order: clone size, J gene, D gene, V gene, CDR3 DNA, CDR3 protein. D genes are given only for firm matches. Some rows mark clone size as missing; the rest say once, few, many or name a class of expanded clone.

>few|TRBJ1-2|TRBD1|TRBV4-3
TGCGCCAGCAGCTCCAGCCGGGACAGGGCTGACTACACCTTC
CASSSSRDRADYTF
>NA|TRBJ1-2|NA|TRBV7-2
TGTGCCAGCAGCTTGACGGGGAACGGCTACACCTTC
CASSLTGNGYTF
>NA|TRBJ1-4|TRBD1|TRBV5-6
TGTGCCAGCACTGGACAGGTCGGTGAAAAACTGTTTTTT
CASTGQVGEKLFF
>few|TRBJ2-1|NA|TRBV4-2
TGTGCCAGCAGTCAAGACAGGGAGGCCTACAATGAGCAGTTCTTC
CASSQDREAYNEQFF
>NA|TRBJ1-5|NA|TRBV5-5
TGTGCCAGCACCCCTGACAGTTATAGCAATCAGCCCCAGCATTTT
CASTPDSYSNQPQHF
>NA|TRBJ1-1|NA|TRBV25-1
TGTGCCAGCAGTGAAGGTAGAGCGGAAGCTTTCTTT
CASSEGRAEAFF
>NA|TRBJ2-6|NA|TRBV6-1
TGTGCCAGCAGTGAACCAGGGATTGGGGCCAACGTCCTGACTTTC
CASSEPGIGANVLTF
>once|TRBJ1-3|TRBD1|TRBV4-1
TGCGCCAGCAGCCTCCAACGGACAGGCCCGGGTGCTGGAAACACCATATATTTT
CASSLQRTGPGAGNTIYF
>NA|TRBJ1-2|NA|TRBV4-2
TGTGCCAGCAGCCAAGATCAGGTCGGGGGGGACTATGGCTACACCTTC
CASSQDQVGGDYGYTF
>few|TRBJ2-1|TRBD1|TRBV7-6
TGTGCCAGCAGCTCTAGGGGGCTCATGGTCAATGAGCAGTTCTTC
CASSSRGLMVNEQFF
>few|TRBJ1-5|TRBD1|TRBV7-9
TGTGCCAGCAGTCAGACAGGGGGCCAGCCCCAGCATTTT
CASSQTGGQPQHF
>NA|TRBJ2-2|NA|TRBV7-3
TGTGCCAGCAGCACAGGACCGATGGAGGGCACCGGGGAGCTGTTTTTT
CASSTGPMEGTGELFF
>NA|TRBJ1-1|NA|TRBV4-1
TGCGCCAGCAGCGAGGGGGAGACTGAAGCTTTCTTT
CASSEGETEAFF
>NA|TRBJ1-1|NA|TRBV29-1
TGCAGCGTTGCTACGAACAGACCAATGAACACTGAAGCTTTCTTT
CSVATNRPMNTEAFF
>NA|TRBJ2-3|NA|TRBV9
TGTGCCAGCAGAGCGGCTCGCTCAGATACGCAGTATTTT
CASRAARSDTQYF
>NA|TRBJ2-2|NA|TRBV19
TGTGCCAGTAGTCCCCTATTTACCGACACCGGGGAGCTGTTTTTT
CASSPLFTDTGELFF
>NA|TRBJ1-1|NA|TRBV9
TGTGCCAGCAGCGTAGCTACGAACCAGGTTGGGAACACTGAAGCTTTCTTT
CASSVATNQVGNTEAFF
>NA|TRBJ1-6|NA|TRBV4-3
TGCGCCAGCAGCCAAGATGCGGGGGGCCGCTATAATTCACCCCTCCACTTT
CASSQDAGGRYNSPLHF
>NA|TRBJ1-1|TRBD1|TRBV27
TGTGCCAGCAGCGGCACAGGGGGCTGGGGGACTGAAGCTTTCTTT
CASSGTGGWGTEAFF
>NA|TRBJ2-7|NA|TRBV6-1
TGTGCCAGCGGGGGGTCGGGGGTTGGCTCCTACGAGCAGTACTTC
CASGGSGVGSYEQYF
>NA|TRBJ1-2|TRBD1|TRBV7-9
TGTGCCAGCAGCGAGAGACAGGGAGCTGGGGGTTACACCTTC
CASSERQGAGGYTF
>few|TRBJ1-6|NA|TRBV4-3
TGCGCCAGCAGCCAAGAGTTGGGCAGCCATAATTCACCCCTCCACTTT
CASSQELGSHNSPLHF
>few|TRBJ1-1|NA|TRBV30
TGTGCCTGGAGTTTGGGAGCGGCAAACACTGAAGCTTTCTTT
CAWSLGAANTEAFF
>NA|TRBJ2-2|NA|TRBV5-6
TGTGCCAGCAGCTTGAGGGTGCAGGGTGGCACCGGGGAGCTGTTTTTT
CASSLRVQGGTGELFF
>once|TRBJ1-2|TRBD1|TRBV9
TGTGCCAGCAGCTCGACAGGGGATGGCTACACCTTC
CASSSTGDGYTF
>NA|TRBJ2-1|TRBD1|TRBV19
TGTGCCAGTAGTATACTGGGACAGGGGAACAATGAGCAGTTCTTC
CASSILGQGNNEQFF
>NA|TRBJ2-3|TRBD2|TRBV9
TGTGCCAGCAGCGTAGGAGCGGGGGGCTACACAGATACGCAGTATTTT
CASSVGAGGYTDTQYF
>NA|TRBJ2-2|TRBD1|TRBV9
TGTGCCAGCAGCCCTACCTTGGGACAGGGGGCAAGTGGGAACACCGGGGAGCTGTTTTTT
CASSPTLGQGASGNTGELFF
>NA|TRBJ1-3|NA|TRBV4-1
TGCGCCAGCAGCCAACAAGCAGGTGTGCCTGGAAACACCATATATTTT
CASSQQAGVPGNTIYF
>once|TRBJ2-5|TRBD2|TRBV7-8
TGTGCCAGCAGCTTATCGGCGGGGGGTGGGGAGACCCAGTACTTC
CASSLSAGGGETQYF
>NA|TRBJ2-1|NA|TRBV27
TGTGCCAGCATCCCTACGGGGAAAAGCTCCTACAATGAGCAGTTCTTC
CASIPTGKSSYNEQFF
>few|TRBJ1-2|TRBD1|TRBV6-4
TGTGCCAGCAAACCGGGACAGGGGCCGTGTGGCTACACCTTC
CASKPGQGPCGYTF
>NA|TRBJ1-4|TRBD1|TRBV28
TGTGCCAGCAGGAGGACAGGCGGGGTAGGGGAAAAACTGTTTTTT
CASRRTGGVGEKLFF
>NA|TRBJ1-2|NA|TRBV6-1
TGTGCCAGCAGTGAAGGGACAACAGGGATTCGGGGCTATGGCTACACCTTC
CASSEGTTGIRGYGYTF
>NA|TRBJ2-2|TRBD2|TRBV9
TGTGCCAGCAGCGTAACGGGGGGGCCGGCCGGGGAGCTGTTTTTT
CASSVTGGPAGELFF
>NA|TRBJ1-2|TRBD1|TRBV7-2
TGTGCCAGCAGCCCTGACAGGGAAAGAGATGGCTACACCTTC
CASSPDRERDGYTF
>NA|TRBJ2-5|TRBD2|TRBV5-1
TGCGCCAGCAGCTTGGGGCTAGCGGGGGTTGAGACCCAGTACTTC
CASSLGLAGVETQYF
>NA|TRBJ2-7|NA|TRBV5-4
TGTGCCAGCAGCCCTTCAGGAGGGACCCCCTACGAGCAGTACTTC
CASSPSGGTPYEQYF